This entry describes one T cell receptor (beta chain). TCRdb redid the calling of the 5' RACE reads with MiXCR, one entry per CDR3 protein. The repertoire holds hundreds of thousands of distinct CDR3 sequences, with about a fifth as singletons. This sample was included in a study of T-cell memory formation after mild COVID-19. After removal of 0 bases from V and 5 bases from J, the junction contained 6 bases not matched to a gene. This CDR3 is built from 15 residues. Per germline, CDR1 SGHRS and CDR2 YFSETQ. This TCR came from an adult woman who had mild COVID-19 (a few samples of this study predate the infection). Cell type and time point are not known. What was sequenced was PBMCs or a T cell subset sorted from them (not recorded which). The genes are TRBV5-1 and TRBJ2-7; 9 bases are a match to TRBD1. The CDR3, as DNA: TGCGCCAGCAGCTTGGGCCGGGGACAGGGTAACGAGCAGTACTTC. Translated, it gives CASSLGRGQGNEQYF.